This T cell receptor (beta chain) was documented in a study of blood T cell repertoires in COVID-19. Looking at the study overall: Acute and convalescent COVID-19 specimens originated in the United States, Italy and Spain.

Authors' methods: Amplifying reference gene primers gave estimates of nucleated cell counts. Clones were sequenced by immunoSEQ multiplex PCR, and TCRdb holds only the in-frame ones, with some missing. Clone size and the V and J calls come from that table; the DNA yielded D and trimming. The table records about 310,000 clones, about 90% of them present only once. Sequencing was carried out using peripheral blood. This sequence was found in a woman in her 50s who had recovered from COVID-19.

CDR3 sequence: CASSLGDRTRHF. DNA of the CDR3: TGTGCCAGCAGCTTAGGGGACAGAACCCGGCATTTT. V usage is TRBV7-9 and J usage is TRBJ1-5; 7 nucleotides align to TRBD1. Germline V CDR1 and CDR2: SEHNR, FQNEAQ (reference sequence). V shed 1 base, J shed 15 bases, and the junction held 6 bases outside the gene matches. The CDR3 runs to 12 residues.